This T cell receptor beta chain was sequenced in a study of cytomegalovirus exposure and HLA in healthy donors. Overall study findings and caveats: In a later analysis, at a false discovery rate of 0.05, fewer than 20,000 TCR beta sequences were associated with HLA alleles. In a later analysis, TCR association rates varied by HLA locus: DRB1 most, HLA-C fewest. Most observed TCR sequences were rare, whereas some public TCRs were detected in many donors.

The PCR ran on 60 Vbeta and 13 Jbeta primers. The assay was immunoSEQ multiplex PCR, and TCRdb's table has in-frame clones only and misses some. Found here are under 200,000 clones, more than 75% of them singletons; the top ten hold over 2.5%. Each donor's status was that of a healthy bone marrow donor. This clone was seen only once. Its antigen is unidentified. This CDR3 is also generated by other DNA sequences in the sample. The receptor comes from a woman in her 50s in good health and CMV-seropositive. Specimen: PBMCs.

The CDR3: CATSRAGQGASTEAFF. The CDR3 DNA sequence: TGTGCCACCAGCAGAGCAGGTCAGGGGGCAAGCACTGAAGCTTTCTTT. The chain recombines TRBV15 with TRBJ1-1; 8 bases agree with TRBD1. This CDR3 has 16 amino acids. In germline, CDR1 is LNHNV, CDR2 YYDKDF (reference sequence). V shed 1 base, J shed 4 bases, and the junction held 8 bases outside the gene matches.